Detailed here is one T cell receptor beta chain. The target antigen is unknown. The V and J ends lost 2 bases and 5 bases respectively, with 13 bases between them. The CDR3 length is 16 residues. Germline-derived CDR1 and CDR2 are MNHEY and SVGEGT. This entry is derived from a study of T cell responses to AZD1222 COVID-19 vaccine. Study outcomes and limitations: Repertoire sampling was restricted to post-peak T cell response timepoints.

The data were produced by immunoSEQ multiplex PCR, yet TCRdb's version contains in-frame clones alone and is incomplete. The top ten clones hold approximately 5% of a sample with approximately 89,000 clones, 90% of them seen once. This rearrangement joins TRBV6-2 or TRBV6-3 to TRBJ1-6, with D perhaps matching TRBD1 (5 bases). The source is an adult who received the AZD1222 COVID-19 vaccine. The input for sequencing was peripheral blood, taken 28 days after the second AZD1222 dose. In DNA form, the CDR3 reads TGTGCCAGCAGTTACGTTACGGGACTGAATAATTCACCCCTCCACTTT. This translates into CASSYVTGLNNSPLHF.